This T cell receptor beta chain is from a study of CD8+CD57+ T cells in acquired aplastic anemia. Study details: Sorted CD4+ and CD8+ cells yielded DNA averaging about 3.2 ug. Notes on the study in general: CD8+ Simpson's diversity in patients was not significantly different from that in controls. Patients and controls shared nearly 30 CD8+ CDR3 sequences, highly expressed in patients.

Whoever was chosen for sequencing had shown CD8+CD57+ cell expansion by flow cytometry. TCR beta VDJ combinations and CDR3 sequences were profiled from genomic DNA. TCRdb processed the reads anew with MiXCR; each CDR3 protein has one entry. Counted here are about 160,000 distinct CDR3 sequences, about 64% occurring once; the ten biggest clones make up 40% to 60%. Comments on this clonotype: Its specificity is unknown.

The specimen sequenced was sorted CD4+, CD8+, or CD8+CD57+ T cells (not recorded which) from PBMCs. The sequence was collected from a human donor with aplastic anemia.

CDR3 nucleotide sequence: TGCAGTGCTAGTGGCGGACGGGAGACCCAGTACTTC. It translates to CSASGGRETQYF. The V gene is TRBV20-1, the J gene TRBJ2-5; D remains ambiguous. Trimming removed 3 bases at V and 5 bases at J, with 10 bases between. Germline CDR1 DFQATT, CDR2 SNEGSKA (reference sequence). This CDR3 contains 12 residues.